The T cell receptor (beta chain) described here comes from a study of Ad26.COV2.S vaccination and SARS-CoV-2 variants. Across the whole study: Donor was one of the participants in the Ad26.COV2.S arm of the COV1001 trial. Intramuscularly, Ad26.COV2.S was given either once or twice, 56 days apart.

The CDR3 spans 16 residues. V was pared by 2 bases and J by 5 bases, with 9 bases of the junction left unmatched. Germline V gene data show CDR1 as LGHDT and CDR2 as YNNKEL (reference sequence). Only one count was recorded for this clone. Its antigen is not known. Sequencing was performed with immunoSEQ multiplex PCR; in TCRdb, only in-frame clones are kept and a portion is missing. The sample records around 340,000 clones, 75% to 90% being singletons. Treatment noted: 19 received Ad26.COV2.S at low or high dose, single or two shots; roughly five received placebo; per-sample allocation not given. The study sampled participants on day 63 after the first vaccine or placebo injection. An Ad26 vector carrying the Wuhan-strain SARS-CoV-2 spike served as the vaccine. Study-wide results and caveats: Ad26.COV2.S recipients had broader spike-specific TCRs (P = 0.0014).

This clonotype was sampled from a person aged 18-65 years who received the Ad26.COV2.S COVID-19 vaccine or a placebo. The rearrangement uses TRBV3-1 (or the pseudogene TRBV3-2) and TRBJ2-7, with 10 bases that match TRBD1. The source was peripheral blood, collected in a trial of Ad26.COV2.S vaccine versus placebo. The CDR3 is CASSQFLPGQGNEQYF. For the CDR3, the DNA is TGTGCCAGCAGCCAATTTCTCCCGGGACAGGGGAACGAGCAGTACTTC.